Sequencing of this TCR beta chain was carried out in a study of T cells after yellow fever vaccination (dated by TCRdb to the late 2010s). Broadly, across the study: Libraries from fractions with low cell numbers were prepared with the SMART-Seq v4 Ultra Low Input RNA kit. Bulk TCR alpha and beta repertoires were sequenced longitudinally to track T-cell clones before and after primary and booster YFV17D yellow fever vaccination. Two healthy male donors, one aged 18 to 30 and one aged 30 to 40 years, made up the cohort. Blood was collected at multiple timepoints before and after primary and secondary immunization, and bulk PBMC replicates and cell subsets were isolated.

Beyond this particular receptor, the publication reports: A small share of clonotypes was detected in both CD4 and CD8 compartments, with the overlap likely arising from convergent recombination. Compared with the primary T-cell response, the secondary T-cell response was faster but weaker, reaching its peak on day 5 rather than on day 15. Because the study included only a couple of donors, the extent to which the findings can be generalized is limited. Most clones expanded after primary vaccination were re-detected after the booster (almost 97% of CD4 and around 88% of CD8), suggesting broad memory maintenance. Computational filtering was required because FACS-sorted repertoires could contain abundant contaminating clonotypes from the bulk population.

The treatment or condition label, as the study defines it: live attenuated yellow fever vaccine strain. A standard Ficoll-Paque protocol was used to isolate PBMCs from peripheral blood. Dynabeads CD4 and CD8 positive selection kits were used to isolate CD4 and CD8 T-cell fractions. TriZol was used to extract RNA from bulk PBMCs, from CD4 and CD8 fractions, and from dextramer-positive and dextramer-negative fractions. The germline V gene sets CDR1 to MGHRA and CDR2 to YSYEKL. At the junction V is shortened by 1 base and J by 2 bases, with 9 bases in between. The CDR3 numbers 15 residues from cysteine through phenylalanine. CDR3 DNA is the only sequence kept; it has 45 bases, read in frame from the first base. Sequencing took place on an Illumina NovaSeq 6000. Synthesis of TCR cDNA relied on 5'RACE template switching, a step that introduced a universal primer site along with unique molecular identifiers. cDNA synthesis was primed from both the TCR alpha and TCR beta constant segments. Two PCR steps were used to amplify libraries, with sample barcodes and sequencing adapters being added in the second step. Sequencing of libraries was performed on Illumina HiSeq 2500 (2x100 bp) or NovaSeq (2x150 bp). Under the source paper's analysis protocol: MIGEC handled demultiplexing of reads and collapsing into UMI consensus sequences, while MiXCR performed V(D)J alignment. Vaccine-responding clonotypes were identified with edgeR using replicate PBMC samples, with FDR below 0.01 and a log2 fold change above 5 up to day 15 being required. CD4 or CD8 identity was assigned to each bulk clonotype according to whether the clonotype was present at higher abundance in the sequenced CD4 repertoire or the sequenced CD8 repertoire. The public reads were quality trimmed at Q25 with fastp and then assembled into clones with MiXCR by TCRdb, keeping productive beta chains. Merged by CDR3 protein, the rows form single entries marked with the most common genes and DNA. The V and J calls were not made by the authors but by TCRdb's processing. The sample has about 160,000 distinct CDR3 sequences on record, approximately 10% of them singletons. The ten largest clones represent 35% to 40% of the sample.

Concerning this clonotype itself: Its specific antigen is unknown. No per-base quality is available; no much larger clone lies one base away.

The sequencing here drew on CD8+ T cells sorted from PBMCs, taken 45 days after the yellow fever booster vaccination. The sequence was obtained from a man between 18 and 35 years old who received the YFV17D yellow fever vaccine. The rearranged segments are TRBV4-1 and TRBJ2-1, and TRBD2 may be the D gene, going by 5 matching bases. The sequenced DNA: TGCGCCAGCAGCCAAGCTTCGAGGGCCTACAATGAGCAGTTCTTC. Translated, this gives CASSQASRAYNEQFF.